The following is a TCR beta chain sequence with its context. Trimming removed 0 bases from V and 8 bases from J, with 9 bases in between. The CDR3 spans 13 residues. Germline CDR1 and CDR2: SGHDN and FVKESK. Sequencing was performed with immunoSEQ multiplex PCR; in TCRdb, only in-frame clones are kept and a portion is missing. The top ten hold around 14% of the sample, which has 250,000 to 350,000 clones, about 80% seen once. This entry belongs to a study of blood T cell repertoires in COVID-19. The chain joins TRBV14 to TRBJ2-3; D is unresolved. The sample taken for sequencing was peripheral blood. The clonotype originates from an older person with COVID-19, enrolled during active disease. The CDR3 nucleotides read TGTGCCAGCAGCCAAGATCCAGGAAGTACGCAGTATTTT. The encoded protein is CASSQDPGSTQYF.